The source of this T cell receptor (beta chain) is a study of blood T cell repertoires in COVID-19. Overall study context: Sites across the United States, Italy and Spain contributed samples from acute and convalescent COVID-19. PBMCs, B-cell-depleted T cells, or T cells were the source of the cDNA or gDNA that made up the material.

In the original analysis: Amplified reference gene primers provided the basis for estimating nucleated cell counts. The data were produced by immunoSEQ multiplex PCR, yet TCRdb's version contains in-frame clones alone and is incomplete. That table furnishes V, J and clone size, whereas the DNA furnished D and trimming. Among under 200,000 clones listed, 65% to 90% were seen once. The CDR3 contains 17 residues. CDR1 is SGDLS, CDR2 YYNGEE, per germline. Trimming took 5 bases from V and 2 from J; bases not matched to a gene: 9. V gene TRBV9 combines with J gene TRBJ2-2; 10 positions match TRBD1. Sample: peripheral blood. The clonotype comes from a human donor in a cohort sampled during active COVID-19. This CDR3 is CASRKSRDRGNTGELFF. DNA for the CDR3: TGTGCCAGCAGAAAAAGCCGGGACAGGGGCAACACCGGGGAGCTGTTTTTT.